The 11 T cell receptor beta chains below were found in one sample sequenced in a study of blood T cell repertoires in COVID-19. Generated by immunoSEQ multiplex PCR, the TCRdb table keeps only in-frame clones and is missing some. The sample has under 300,000 clones, approximately 90% seen once. Material: PBMCs or T cells enriched from blood (not recorded which). These receptors originate from a young woman who had recovered from COVID-19.

The chain recombines TRBV29-1 with TRBJ1-3; tentatively, D is TRBD1 (5 bases). The germline V gene encodes CDR1 SQVTM and CDR2 ANQGSEA. V was pared by 7 bases and J by 2 bases, with 9 bases between. The length of the CDR3 is 12 residues. The CDR3 DNA follows: TGCAGCGGCGGGGGTCCTGGAAACACCATATATTTT. This codes for CSGGGPGNTIYF.

The V gene is TRBV4-3, the J gene TRBJ2-1, with 10 bases identical to TRBD2. The trim removed 0 bases at V and 3 bases at J, leaving 5 bases unmatched. The CDR3 runs to 17 residues. CDR1 and CDR2 from the germline V gene are LGHNA and YSLEER. CDR3 sequence (DNA): TGCGCCAGCAGCCAAGATATACTAGCGGGGAACTACAATGAGCAGTTCTTC. Protein sequence: CASSQDILAGNYNEQFF.

CDR3: CASSDEGGPLYGYTF. The CDR3 DNA sequence: TGTGCCAGCAGTGATGAAGGGGGACCACTCTATGGCTACACCTTC. This chain joins TRBV6-4 and TRBJ1-2; D is possibly TRBD1 (6 bases). The CDR3 is 15 residues long. CDR1 MRHNA and CDR2 SNTAGT come from the germline V gene. V gave up 3 bases and J gave up 4 bases, with 15 bases separating them.

The chain uses TRBV2 and TRBJ2-7; TRBD2 matches 9 bases. The CDR3 spans 13 residues. Germline V lookup: CDR1 SNHLY, CDR2 FYNNEI. Trimming took 5 bases from V and 3 from J; bases not matched to a gene: 2. As DNA, the CDR3 is TGTGCCAGCAGTCGGACTAGCGACTACGAGCAGTACTTC. Its protein product is CASSRTSDYEQYF.

The gene calls are TRBV5-5 and TRBJ1-1; 7 positions match TRBD1. Germline values: CDR1 SGHKS, CDR2 YYEKEE (reference sequence). V was pared by 3 bases and J by 8 bases, with 4 bases of the junction left unmatched. This CDR3 is built from 12 residues. CDR3 DNA sequence: TGTGCCAGCAGCTCCCGACAGGGCGAAGCTTTCTTT. Translating it yields CASSSRQGEAFF.

This chain links TRBV28 with TRBJ1-1, with TRBD1 as a possible D gene (6 bases). CDR1 MDHEN and CDR2 SYDVKM come from the germline V gene. Trimming removed 8 bases from V and 5 bases from J, with 15 bases in between. The CDR3 contains 13 residues. CDR3 DNA: TGTGCCAGCGAAGGGGGAGTTAGAACTGAAGCTTTCTTT. Its protein product is CASEGGVRTEAFF. Together with reference TRBV28 and TRBJ1-1, the CDR3 gives the full variable domain: DVKVTQSSRYLVKRTGEKVFLECVQDMDHENMFWYRQDPGLGLRLIYFSYDVKMKEKGDIPEGYSVSREKKERFSLILESASTNQTSMYLCASEGGVRTEAFFGQGTRLTVV.

This clone showed up just once. The chain has TRBV10-2 and TRBJ2-1; D may be TRBD2 (5 bases). The CDR3 spans 15 residues. Germline assignment: CDR1 WSHSY and CDR2 SAAADI. The V and J ends lost 6 bases and 7 bases respectively, with 19 bases between them. The CDR3 loop reads CASRETGIENNEQFF. In DNA, the CDR3 is TGCGCCAGCAGGGAGACGGGGATCGAGAATAATGAGCAGTTCTTC.

The chain is built from TRBV18 and TRBJ1-1; D unclear. The CDR3 totals 13 residues. Germline CDR1 KGHSH, CDR2 LQKENI. V lost 6 bases, J lost 3 bases, and 11 bases lay in between. The CDR3: CASSQNQDTEAFF. Written as DNA, the CDR3 is TGTGCCAGCTCCCAGAACCAGGACACTGAAGCTTTCTTT.

The rearrangement links TRBV5-6 to TRBJ1-6; D possibly corresponds to TRBD1 (5 bases). The ends were cut back, 2 bases at V and 10 bases at J, with 10 bases in the middle. This CDR3 is 13 amino acids long. Germline V lookup: CDR1 SGHDT, CDR2 YYEEEE. Here the CDR3 reads CASSLGVNSPLHF. The CDR3, as DNA: TGTGCCAGCAGCTTAGGGGTGAACTCACCCCTCCACTTT.

The chain uses TRBV19 and TRBJ1-2, with 8 bases aligning to TRBD1. After removal of 5 bases from V and 6 bases from J, the junction contained 5 bases not matched to a gene. This CDR3 comprises 13 residues. CDR1 is LNHDA and CDR2 is SQIVND in the germline V gene (reference sequence). Here the CDR3 DNA reads TGTGCCAGTAGTGCCTGGACAGGGAATGGCTACACCTTC. This codes for CASSAWTGNGYTF.

V is TRBV7-2 and J is TRBJ1-2; 10 nucleotides match TRBD1. Losses at the gene ends were 5 bases for V and 4 bases for J; bases not matched to a gene: 7. Looked up from germline, CDR1 is SGHTA and CDR2 is FQGNSA. The CDR3 loop spans 15 amino acids. The CDR3 here is CASSPDRGSFYGYTF. The CDR3 DNA reads TGTGCCAGCAGCCCGGACAGGGGGAGTTTCTATGGCTACACCTTC.